This T cell receptor (beta chain) is drawn from a study of blood T cell repertoires in COVID-19. On the study more broadly: The origin of the acute and convalescent COVID-19 samples was the United States, Italy and Spain. The cDNA or gDNA used as material had been derived from T cells, B-cell-depleted T cells, or PBMCs.

Original data processing: Reference gene primer amplification yielded estimated nucleated cell counts. Sequencing was performed with immunoSEQ multiplex PCR; in TCRdb, only in-frame clones are kept and a portion is missing. V, J and clone size were drawn from that table, and D and trimming were deduced from the DNA. The sample includes around 78,000 clones, approximately 86% of them seen just once. About this clone: Other DNA sequences in this sample translate to the same CDR3.

This clonotype originated in a woman aged 55-70 years with acute or convalescent COVID-19. Material for sequencing was peripheral blood.

The CDR3 DNA reads TGTGCCAGCAGCTTAGCCGGGACAGGGTTTGGAAACACCATATATTTT. It translates to CASSLAGTGFGNTIYF. The chain couples TRBV13 to TRBJ1-3; TRBD1 aligns across 9 bases. The V segment lost 1 base and the J segment 3 bases; nucleotides outside the gene matches: 4. This CDR3 spans 16 amino acids. CDR1 is PRHDT, CDR2 FYEKMQ, per germline (reference sequence).